Listed below are T cell receptor beta chains from one sample, sequenced in a study of T cells in Graves' hyperthyroidism and ophthalmopathy. TCRdb called the multiplex PCR reads again in MiXCR, with one record for every CDR3 protein. This sample has a few hundred thousand distinct CDR3 sequences, with roughly 14% found just once. Specimen: blood. Source of these receptors: a woman in her thirties with Graves' hyperthyroidism. Both conserved end residues are part of each CDR3. Each record gives: J gene, clone size, V gene, D gene, CDR3 DNA, CDR3 protein. D genes are given only for firm matches. Size is stated for part of the rows, as once, few or many counts, or as a class when the clone is expanded.

j_gene: TRBJ2-5; abundance: NA; v_gene: TRBV7-9; d_gene: TRBD2; CDR3nt: TGTGCCAGCAGCTCCATAGCTAGCGGGAGGACGGAGACCCAGTACTTC; CDR3aa: CASSSIASGRTETQYF
j_gene: TRBJ2-3; abundance: many; v_gene: TRBV27; d_gene: NA; CDR3nt: TGTGCCAGCAGTTTAAGGGGCCCGGGGTGGCCAGATACGCAGTATTTT; CDR3aa: CASSLRGPGWPDTQYF
j_gene: TRBJ2-7; abundance: many; v_gene: TRBV2; d_gene: NA; CDR3nt: TGTGCCAGCAGTGTAGAGACAGCCTCCTACGAGCAGTACTTC; CDR3aa: CASSVETASYEQYF
j_gene: TRBJ1-1; abundance: many; v_gene: TRBV30; d_gene: NA; CDR3nt: TGTGCCTGGAGTGTAGGCCCGAGGTGGTCTGAAGCTTTCTTT; CDR3aa: CAWSVGPRWSEAFF
j_gene: TRBJ2-2; abundance: many; v_gene: TRBV30; d_gene: NA; CDR3nt: TGTGCCTGGAGTGTACTTTTGGACACCGGGGAGCTGTTTTTT; CDR3aa: CAWSVLLDTGELFF
j_gene: TRBJ2-1; abundance: many; v_gene: TRBV30; d_gene: NA; CDR3nt: TGTGCCTGGAGTGAAAGCTCCTACAATGAGCAGTTCTTC; CDR3aa: CAWSESSYNEQFF
j_gene: TRBJ2-3; abundance: few; v_gene: TRBV11-2; d_gene: NA; CDR3nt: TGTGCCAGCAGCCCCCCGGGGCTACTCCCAGATACGCAGTATTTT; CDR3aa: CASSPPGLLPDTQYF
j_gene: TRBJ2-5; abundance: NA; v_gene: TRBV7-2; d_gene: TRBD1; CDR3nt: TGTGCCAGCAGCTTTCCAGGGGGCCAAGAGTACTTC; CDR3aa: CASSFPGGQEYF
j_gene: TRBJ1-5; abundance: NA; v_gene: TRBV12-3/TRBV12-4; d_gene: NA; CDR3nt: TGTGCCAGCAGCCCAACAGGGATCGAGCCCCAGCATTTT; CDR3aa: CASSPTGIEPQHF
j_gene: TRBJ2-1; abundance: many; v_gene: TRBV6-5; d_gene: NA; CDR3nt: TGTGCCAGCAGTTACGAGTTGATGCCCAATGGGCAGTTCTTC; CDR3aa: CASSYELMPNGQFF
j_gene: TRBJ2-7; abundance: NA; v_gene: TRBV15; d_gene: TRBD1; CDR3nt: TGTGCCACCGAGACAGGGCCATCCTACGAGCAGTACTTC; CDR3aa: CATETGPSYEQYF
j_gene: TRBJ2-1; abundance: NA; v_gene: TRBV29-1; d_gene: TRBD2; CDR3nt: TGCAGCGCGGAGCGGGAGGGGAGTTGGAATGAGCAGTTCTTC; CDR3aa: CSAEREGSWNEQFF
j_gene: TRBJ2-7; abundance: NA; v_gene: TRBV9; d_gene: NA; CDR3nt: TGTGCCAGCAGGGATGGGGAGTCAGACTACGAGCAGTACTTC; CDR3aa: CASRDGESDYEQYF
j_gene: TRBJ2-1; abundance: NA; v_gene: TRBV7-9; d_gene: TRBD2; CDR3nt: TGTGCCAGCAGCGGGACTAGCGGGGATTACAATGAGCAGTTCTTC; CDR3aa: CASSGTSGDYNEQFF
j_gene: TRBJ2-7; abundance: few; v_gene: TRBV20-1; d_gene: NA; CDR3nt: TGCAGTGCCGGCACAGGGTTATTCGACTACGAGCAGTACTTC; CDR3aa: CSAGTGLFDYEQYF
j_gene: TRBJ2-5; abundance: many; v_gene: TRBV28; d_gene: NA; CDR3nt: TGTGCCAGCAGTTTATTAGTCCAAGAGACCCAGTACTTC; CDR3aa: CASSLLVQETQYF
j_gene: TRBJ2-4; abundance: NA; v_gene: TRBV4-2; d_gene: TRBD1; CDR3nt: TGTGCCAGCAGCCTAGGGCCGGGACAGGGGTTTACCATTCAGTACTTC; CDR3aa: CASSLGPGQGFTIQYF
j_gene: TRBJ1-2; abundance: many; v_gene: TRBV6-5; d_gene: NA; CDR3nt: TGTGCCAGCAGTTACTTAAGAGTAAGGGACAACTATGGCTACACCTTC; CDR3aa: CASSYLRVRDNYGYTF
j_gene: TRBJ1-2; abundance: few; v_gene: TRBV5-5; d_gene: TRBD1; CDR3nt: TGTGCCAGCAGCTTGACAGGGGACCTTCGCTATGGCTACACCTTC; CDR3aa: CASSLTGDLRYGYTF
j_gene: TRBJ1-1; abundance: few; v_gene: TRBV29-1; d_gene: NA; CDR3nt: TGCAGCGTTGATAGATATACAGGGCGACCTGAAGCTTTCTTT; CDR3aa: CSVDRYTGRPEAFF
j_gene: TRBJ2-2; abundance: NA; v_gene: TRBV7-9; d_gene: NA; CDR3nt: TGTGCCAGCAGCTTATCAGTGGGCACCGGGGAGCTGTTTTTT; CDR3aa: CASSLSVGTGELFF
j_gene: TRBJ2-5; abundance: many; v_gene: TRBV28; d_gene: NA; CDR3nt: TGTGCCAGCAGCCCGTCTCTAGGGGCAGCACAAGAGACCCAGTACTTC; CDR3aa: CASSPSLGAAQETQYF
j_gene: TRBJ2-3; abundance: few; v_gene: TRBV7-9; d_gene: NA; CDR3nt: TGTGCCAGCGGACCCCCAGGCCCCGCAGATACGCAGTATTTT; CDR3aa: CASGPPGPADTQYF